Listed below are T cell receptor beta chains from one sample, sequenced in a study of shared clonotypes between healthy human individuals. The repertoire was sequenced with immunoSEQ multiplex PCR; TCRdb's copy has only in-frame clones and lacks some. This table has around 700,000 clones, about three quarters appearing once. The material sequenced was memory CD4+ T cells sorted from blood. The receptors were gathered from a woman in her twenties or thirties in good health. Each CDR3 is given with its conserved first and last residue. Fields, in order: CDR3 protein, V gene, J gene, CDR3 length.

CDR3 protein: CASTTTPDTQYF
V gene: TRBV5-4
J gene: TRBJ2-3
CDR3 length: 12

CDR3 protein: CASRDTAYEQYF
V gene: TRBV6-6
J gene: TRBJ2-7
CDR3 length: 12

CDR3 protein: CASSDLYSGNTIYF
V gene: TRBV6-5
J gene: TRBJ1-3
CDR3 length: 14

CDR3 protein: CASGGQSSYNEQFF
V gene: TRBV19
J gene: TRBJ2-1
CDR3 length: 14

CDR3 protein: CASSLVGGLAETQYF
V gene: TRBV7-2
J gene: TRBJ2-5
CDR3 length: 15

CDR3 protein: CASSLSRDSQYEQYF
V gene: TRBV11-2
J gene: TRBJ2-7
CDR3 length: 15

CDR3 protein: CASSSSGRGVDEQFF
V gene: TRBV7-9
J gene: TRBJ2-1
CDR3 length: 15

CDR3 protein: CASIEVSGNTIYF
V gene: TRBV6-1
J gene: TRBJ1-3
CDR3 length: 13

CDR3 protein: CASSLAVGRETQYF
V gene: TRBV5-1
J gene: TRBJ2-5
CDR3 length: 14

CDR3 protein: CASSQGFGETQYF
V gene: TRBV18
J gene: TRBJ2-5
CDR3 length: 13

CDR3 protein: CASSHVGAKNIQYF
V gene: TRBV4-1
J gene: TRBJ2-4
CDR3 length: 14

CDR3 protein: CASSIGGPGEQFF
V gene: TRBV19
J gene: TRBJ2-1
CDR3 length: 13

CDR3 protein: CSVERDGYEQYF
V gene: TRBV29-1
J gene: TRBJ2-7
CDR3 length: 12

CDR3 protein: CASSLQGPAEAFF
V gene: TRBV28
J gene: TRBJ1-1
CDR3 length: 13

CDR3 protein: CASSLGTGTGANVLTF
V gene: TRBV6-5
J gene: TRBJ2-6
CDR3 length: 16

CDR3 protein: CASSQEDTYEQYF
V gene: TRBV11-2
J gene: TRBJ2-7
CDR3 length: 13